The next 4 T cell receptor beta chains were all read from a single sample in a study of beta chain features in type 1 diabetes. The authors reverse transcribed all of the isolated RNA, so sequencing captured expressed TCRB transcripts. TCRdb's copy holds only in-frame clones and misses some; the assay was immunoSEQ multiplex PCR. The table includes roughly 230,000 clones, more than 9% detected once. Sequenced input: naive CD4+ T cells from blood. These receptors were collected from a woman in her late teens or twenties in good health.

Only a few counts were recorded for this clone. V is TRBV27 and J is TRBJ1-2, with a weak D call TRBD1 (5 bases). This CDR3 spans 15 amino acids. CDR1 and CDR2 (germline): MNHEY, SMNVEV (reference sequence). V was clipped by 5 bases and J by 4 bases, with 17 bases between them. The CDR3 DNA follows: TGTGCCAGCAGTCTCGGCGGCGGACACGGCTATGGCTACACCTTC. Protein product: CASSLGGGHGYGYTF.

The CDR3: CASSPIQGANGYTF. In DNA, the CDR3 is TGCGCCAGCAGCCCAATACAGGGGGCGAATGGCTACACCTTC. The chain combines TRBV5-1 with TRBJ1-2, with 9 bases fitting TRBD1. CDR3 length: 14 residues. J gave up 6 bases and V 4 bases, and 7 bases lay outside the gene matches. The germline V gene has CDR1 SGHRS and CDR2 YFSETQ.

This clone came up a few times. The V call is TRBV7-8, the J call TRBJ2-5, with 9 bases fitting TRBD2. Germline assignment: CDR1 SGHVS and CDR2 FQNEAQ. Germline trimming cut 2 bases from V and 4 bases from J; bases unmatched to any gene: 14. The length of the CDR3 is 18 residues. The CDR3 sequence: CASSLSLAGTGSAETQYF. CDR3 bases: TGTGCCAGCAGCTTAAGCCTAGCGGGGACTGGATCGGCAGAGACCCAGTACTTC.

This clone appeared a few times. V gene TRBV6-6 combines with J gene TRBJ2-3, with 12 positions matching TRBD2. The CDR3 totals 14 residues. Germline V lookup: CDR1 MNHNY, CDR2 SVGAGI (reference sequence). Trimming at V came to 8 bases and at J to 7 bases, leaving 7 bases not matched to a gene. The DNA of the CDR3 is TGTGCCAGCGCGACTAGCGGGGGCGGGAATACGCAGTATTTT. Translating it yields CASATSGGGNTQYF.